These 6 T cell receptor beta chains share one sample of origin, sequenced in a study of T cell responses to AZD1222 COVID-19 vaccine. Assay: immunoSEQ multiplex PCR; the TCRdb copy retains only in-frame clones and omits some. Among around 100,000 clones listed, roughly 91% were seen once. This specimen was peripheral blood, taken on day 0 of AZD1222 vaccination. The origin of the receptors is an adult in good health.

The V call is TRBV7-9, the J call TRBJ1-1; 7 bases fit TRBD1. Trimming removed 5 bases from V and 0 bases from J; junction bases left unmatched: 6. The CDR3 is 15 amino acids. Germline V gene lookup returns CDR1 SEHNR and CDR2 FQNEAQ (reference sequence). In DNA, the CDR3 is TGTGCCAGCAGCCCGGGACAGATCATGAACACTGAAGCTTTCTTT. Translating gives CASSPGQIMNTEAFF.

The chain employs TRBV7-3 and TRBJ2-1; D might be TRBD2 (6 bases). The CDR3 is 21 residues long. V was clipped by 2 bases and J by 0 bases, with 26 bases between them. Germline values: CDR1 SGHTA, CDR2 FQGTGA. The CDR3 loop is CASSLPRVFGGIDSSYNEQFF. CDR3 DNA: TGTGCCAGCAGCTTACCACGGGTGTTCGGCGGGATCGACAGCTCCTACAATGAGCAGTTCTTC.

The V and J genes are TRBV27 and TRBJ2-7; 12 bases agree with TRBD2. With 5 bases clipped from V and 0 bases from J, the junction kept 2 bases outside the gene matches. The CDR3 spans 15 residues. CDR1 is MNHEY and CDR2 is SMNVEV in the germline V gene (reference sequence). In DNA, the CDR3 is TGTGCCAGCAGTCGGGGACTAGCGGGCTCCTACGAGCAGTACTTC. This encodes CASSRGLAGSYEQYF.

The chain's CDR3 is CASIVYRGECITEAFF. CDR3 in DNA: TGTGCCAGCATTGTATACAGGGGAGAGTGTATCACTGAAGCTTTCTTT. The V gene is TRBV9, the J gene TRBJ1-1, with 7 bases lining up with TRBD1. V lost 6 bases and J lost 4; bases outside the gene matches: 15. From germline, CDR1 is SGDLS and CDR2 YYNGEE. This CDR3 has 16 amino acids.

This clone has more than one count but fewer than ten. This CDR3 is CASTPTGTSNQPQHF. The CDR3 DNA sequence: TGTGCCAGCACCCCGACAGGGACAAGCAATCAGCCCCAGCATTTT. This chain connects TRBV11-3 to TRBJ1-5; 7 bases align to TRBD1. The CDR3 covers 15 residues. Trimming removed 7 bases from V and 1 base from J; junction bases left unmatched: 7. In germline, CDR1 is SGHNT, CDR2 YENEEA.

Only one count was recorded for this clone. The chain is built from TRBV19 and TRBJ1-1; the D gene is possibly TRBD1 (5 bases). The CDR3 spans 13 residues. Germline CDR1 LNHDA, CDR2 SQIVND (reference sequence). Trimming removed 6 bases from V and 3 bases from J, with 11 bases in between. CDR3 DNA sequence: TGTGCCAGTAGCCAAGACAGAGACACTGAAGCTTTCTTT. Protein product: CASSQDRDTEAFF. The variable domain in full, completed from reference TRBV19 and TRBJ1-1, reads DGGITQSPKYLFRKEGQNVTLSCEQNLNHDAMYWYRQDPGQGLRLIYYSQIVNDFQKGDIAEGYSVSREKKESFPLTVTSAQKNPTAFYLCASSQDRDTEAFFGQGTRLTVV.